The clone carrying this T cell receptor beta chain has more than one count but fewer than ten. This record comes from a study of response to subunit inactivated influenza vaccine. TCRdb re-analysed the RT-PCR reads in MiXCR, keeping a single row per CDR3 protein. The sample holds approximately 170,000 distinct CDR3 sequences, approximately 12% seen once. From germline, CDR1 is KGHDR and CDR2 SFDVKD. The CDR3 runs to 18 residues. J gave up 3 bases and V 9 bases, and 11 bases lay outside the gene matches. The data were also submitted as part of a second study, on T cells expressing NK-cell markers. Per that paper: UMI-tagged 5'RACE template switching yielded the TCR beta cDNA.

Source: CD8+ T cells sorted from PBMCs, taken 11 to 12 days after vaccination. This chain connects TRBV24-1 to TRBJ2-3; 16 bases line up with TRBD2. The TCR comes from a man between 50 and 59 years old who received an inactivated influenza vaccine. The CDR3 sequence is CATSGTSGREGRTDTQYF. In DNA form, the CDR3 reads TGTGCCACCTCCGGGACTAGCGGGAGGGAAGGAAGAACAGATACGCAGTATTTT.